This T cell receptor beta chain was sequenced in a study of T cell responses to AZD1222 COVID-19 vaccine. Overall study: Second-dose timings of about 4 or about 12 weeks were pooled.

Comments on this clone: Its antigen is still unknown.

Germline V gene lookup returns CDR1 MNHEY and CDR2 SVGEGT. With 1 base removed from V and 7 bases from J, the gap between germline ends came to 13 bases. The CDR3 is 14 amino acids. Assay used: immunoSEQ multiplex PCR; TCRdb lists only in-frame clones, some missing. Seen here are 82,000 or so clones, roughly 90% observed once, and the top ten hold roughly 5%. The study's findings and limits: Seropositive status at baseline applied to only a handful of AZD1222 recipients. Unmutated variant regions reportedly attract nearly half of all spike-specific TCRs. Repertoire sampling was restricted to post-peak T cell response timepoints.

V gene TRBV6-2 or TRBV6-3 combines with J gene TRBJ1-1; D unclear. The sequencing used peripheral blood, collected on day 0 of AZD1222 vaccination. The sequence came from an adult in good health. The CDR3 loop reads CASSYYLLTDEAFF. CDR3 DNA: TGTGCCAGCAGTTACTACCTCCTCACCGATGAAGCTTTCTTT.